This entry concerns a single T cell receptor (beta chain). What it recognizes is unknown. The PCR employed 60 Vbeta primers together with 13 Jbeta primers. The authors' processing: Roughly 12 million shared chains were among approximately 80 million unique TCR beta chains counted in a later analysis. The protocol was immunoSEQ multiplex PCR, while the TCRdb copy is restricted to in-frame clones and leaves out a portion. V, J and clone size are those of that table, while D and trimming were read from the DNA. The table has under 200,000 clones, around three quarters seen once; the top ten hold just over 2%. The data are from a study of cytomegalovirus exposure and HLA in healthy donors. Study findings and constraints: It was only CMV serostatus that was available as immune exposure information.

This CDR3 region has 16 residues. V lost 2 bases and J 0 bases, leaving 13 bases between the germline ends. The germline V gene encodes CDR1 SGHNT and CDR2 YYREEE (reference sequence). This TCR derives from a woman between 25 and 40 years old in good health and CMV-seropositive. The rearrangement joins TRBV5-4 to TRBJ2-3; D may be TRBD1 (7 bases). The sequencing sample was made of PBMCs. For the CDR3, the DNA is TGTGCCAGCAGCTTACAGGGGACTTACAGCACAGATACGCAGTATTTT. Its translation: CASSLQGTYSTDTQYF.